These 3 T cell receptor beta chains were sequenced from one sample in a study of control samples from healthy donors and cancer patients. Profiled with immunoSEQ multiplex PCR; TCRdb holds only in-frame clones, not every one. The sample yields about 46,000 clones, about nine tenths seen once. Material: PBMCs. The receptors originated from a man aged 50 to 60 with head and neck cancer.

The V gene is TRBV27, the J gene TRBJ1-5, with D possibly being TRBD1 (6 bases). This CDR3 spans 16 amino acids. The V end lost 2 bases, the J end lost 0 bases, and 11 bases lay between the germline ends. Germline lookup yields CDR1 MNHEY and CDR2 SMNVEV (reference sequence). CDR3 loop: CASSLPAGVSNQPQHF. The CDR3, as DNA: TGTGCCAGCAGTTTACCCGCAGGGGTTAGCAATCAGCCCCAGCATTTT.

J is TRBJ1-2 and V is TRBV7-2, with 7 bases lining up with TRBD1. The germline gives CDR1 SGHTA, CDR2 FQGNSA. The length of the CDR3 is 18 residues. V lost 0 bases to trimming and J lost 4 bases; unmatched junction nucleotides: 14. CDR3: CASSLAPYRGRGGYGYTF. In DNA form, the CDR3 reads TGTGCCAGCAGCTTAGCGCCGTACAGGGGTAGGGGGGGCTATGGCTACACCTTC.

The chain links TRBV27 to TRBJ2-2; 12 positions agree with TRBD1. This CDR3 is 18 amino acids long. From germline, CDR1 is MNHEY and CDR2 SMNVEV (reference sequence). The V gene end was trimmed by 0 bases and the J gene end by 6 bases; junction bases not matched to a gene: 8. The CDR3 bases are TGTGCCAGCAGTTTATCGTTCGGGGACAGGGGGCGAGCCGGGGAGCTGTTTTTT. Its translation: CASSLSFGDRGRAGELFF.